This T cell receptor (beta chain) was found in a study of regulatory and conventional T cells in RAG deficiency. As for this clone: Its matching antigen is unknown.

CDR1 and CDR2 (germline): SGHTA, FQGTGA. The CDR3 runs 15 residues. V was trimmed by 1 base and J by 4 bases, leaving 13 bases between them. Profiling relied on immunoSEQ multiplex PCR, and the TCRdb table lists in-frame clones only, not all of them. The sample consists of about 34,000 clones, around 76% of them appearing once. The sorted conventional CD4+ T cells were CD25-low and CD127-high, with genomic DNA sequenced. Study-level findings and limits: Omenn syndrome and CID/AS patients had 85 to 100-fold fewer unique Treg TCR beta sequences, versus roughly 10-fold elsewhere. Omenn CD25-high CD127-low cells may be activated cells, not true Tregs.

These data also formed part of another study, on regulatory T cells. Turning to that study: The primer mix had 52 TRBV and 13 TRBJ primers.

The sequencing input was CD4+ effector T cells sorted from blood. The chain recombines TRBV7-3 with TRBJ2-5; the D is unclear. The sequence was obtained from a human donor in good health. DNA for the CDR3: TGTGCCAGCAGCTTAATGGCGACAACGGGAGAGACCCAGTACTTC. Residues: CASSLMATTGETQYF.